Listed below are T cell receptor beta chains from one sample, sequenced in a study of CD8 T cells in Susac syndrome. TCRdb reanalysed the immunoSEQ multiplex PCR reads using MiXCR and keeps one entry per CDR3 protein. The table records approximately 160,000 distinct CDR3 sequences, about 96% of them present only once. Sequencing was performed on CD4+ T cells from PBMCs. Receptors originate from a human donor with Susac syndrome. The CDR3 runs from the conserved cysteine through the conserved F or W. D genes are given only for firm matches. Size is omitted from some rows. Given values are once, few, many or a class for expanded clones.

>TRBJ1-5|-|TRBV6-2/TRBV6-3|-
TGTGCCAGCAGTCAATACGTCGGGGATCAGCCCCAGCATTTT
CASSQYVGDQPQHF
>TRBJ1-5|-|TRBV30|-
TGTGCCTGGAGTCAGGATGTCCAGCCCCAGCATTTT
CAWSQDVQPQHF
>TRBJ2-5|-|TRBV20-1|TRBD2
TGCAGGGGCCTAGGGGAGGGTAGTTCTGAGACCCAGTACTTC
CRGLGEGSSETQYF
>TRBJ1-1|-|TRBV14|-
TGTGCCAGCAGCCAAGTCGGAGTTGCGGCTTTCTTT
CASSQVGVAAFF
>TRBJ1-2|-|TRBV7-9|-
TGTGCCAGCAGCTTAGCACCGACAGGAAGAGGCTACACCTTC
CASSLAPTGRGYTF
>TRBJ2-7|-|TRBV5-6|-
TGTGCCAGCAGCTTGGCTCTCGGGGCTAGTGATATCGAGCAGTACTTC
CASSLALGASDIEQYF
>TRBJ2-7|-|TRBV30|-
TGTGCCTGGACCGTGACAGCCGACCGCTACGAGCAGTACTTC
CAWTVTADRYEQYF
>TRBJ2-3|-|TRBV7-2|TRBD2
TGTGCCAGCAGACAGACTAGCGGGTTCACAGATACGCAGTATTTT
CASRQTSGFTDTQYF
>TRBJ1-2|-|TRBV6-6|-
TGTGCCAGCAGTTACGATGTCTATGGCTACACCTTC
CASSYDVYGYTF
>TRBJ1-1|-|TRBV25-1|TRBD1
TGTGCCAGCAGAGACAGGGGATTGGTCACTGAAGCTTTCTTT
CASRDRGLVTEAFF
>TRBJ1-2|-|TRBV20-1|-
TGCAGTGCTAGAGATGAGGGCAGGGGCGGTGGCTACACCTTC
CSARDEGRGGGYTF
>TRBJ2-5|-|TRBV29-1|TRBD2
TGCAGCGTTGTGCGGGGGCAAGAGACCCAGTACTTC
CSVVRGQETQYF
>TRBJ1-2|-|TRBV5-4|-
TGTGCCAGCAGCTCCCGGGATGACTTTGGAGGCTACACCTTC
CASSSRDDFGGYTF
>TRBJ2-1|-|TRBV20-1|TRBD2
TGCAGTGCTTTCGGACTAGCAGAGCAGTTCTTC
CSAFGLAEQFF
>TRBJ2-1|once|TRBV5-6|-
TGTGCCAGCAGCTATTTAGCGGCCACTGCCTACAATGAGCAGTTCTTC
CASSYLAATAYNEQFF
>TRBJ2-2|-|TRBV7-9|TRBD1
TGTGCCAGCACTGGACAGGGAAACACCGGGGAGCTGTTTTTT
CASTGQGNTGELFF
>TRBJ2-5|once|TRBV15|-
TGTGCCACCGCAATAGGCGGGGAGACCCAGTACTTC
CATAIGGETQYF
>TRBJ1-1|-|TRBV6-5|-
TGTGCCAGCAGAAGGGGGGACGGCGGTGAAGCTTTCTTT
CASRRGDGGEAFF
>TRBJ1-4|-|TRBV29-1|TRBD1
TGCAGCGTCCACACAGGGGGCGAAGAAAAACTGTTTTTT
CSVHTGGEEKLFF
>TRBJ2-6|-|TRBV28|TRBD1
TGTGCCAGCAGGCCGACAGGGTTTGGGGCCAACGTCCTGACTTTC
CASRPTGFGANVLTF
>TRBJ2-7|-|TRBV3-1|-
TGTGCCAGCAGCCAAGATCTTAACAGTCCGACCCTTGACTACGAGCAGTACTTC
CASSQDLNSPTLDYEQYF
>TRBJ1-2|-|TRBV18|-
TGTGCCAGCTCAGAAGGTGTTAATAACTATGGCTACACCTTC
CASSEGVNNYGYTF
>TRBJ2-3|-|TRBV2|TRBD2
TGTGCCAGCAGTGATCTAGCGGGGACCACAGATACGCAGTATTTT
CASSDLAGTTDTQYF
>TRBJ2-7|-|TRBV4-1|TRBD2
TGCGCCAGCAGCCACCAGGGACTAGCGTCCACCTACGAGCAGTACTTC
CASSHQGLASTYEQYF
>TRBJ2-2|-|TRBV6-2/TRBV6-3|-
TGTGCCAGCAGTTTCCCCGGGACATCGAACACCGGGGAGCTGTTTTTT
CASSFPGTSNTGELFF
>TRBJ2-6|-|TRBV7-2|-
TGTGCCAGCAGCTTACGAGGGACTGGGGCCAACGTCCTGACTTTC
CASSLRGTGANVLTF
>TRBJ2-2|-|TRBV3-1|TRBD1
TGTGCCAGCAGTCGGACAGGGGCCGGGGAGCTGTTTTTT
CASSRTGAGELFF
>TRBJ2-1|-|TRBV20-1|-
TGCAGTGCGCAAGGGGGTCAGGCGCTCTACAATGAGCAGTTCTTC
CSAQGGQALYNEQFF
>TRBJ2-1|-|TRBV29-1|TRBD2
TGCAGCGTTGAACCCCCGCCCTGGCTAGCGGGGGAGCAGTTCTTC
CSVEPPPWLAGEQFF
>TRBJ2-1|-|TRBV20-1|-
TGCAGTGCTATCCCATCCTTGGGAGAGCAGTTCTTC
CSAIPSLGEQFF
>TRBJ2-2|-|TRBV11-2|-
TGTGCCAGCAGCTTTTTCGGGACGCCGGTCGGGGAGCTGTTTTTT
CASSFFGTPVGELFF
>TRBJ2-7|-|TRBV2|TRBD1
TGTGCCAGCGAGGCCGGACAGGGCTCCTACGAGCAGTACTTC
CASEAGQGSYEQYF
>TRBJ2-2|-|TRBV27|TRBD2
TGTGCCAGCAGTATACTAGCGGGAGATCTCGGGGAGCTGTTTTTT
CASSILAGDLGELFF
>TRBJ1-1|-|TRBV9|-
TGTGCCAGCAGCCAAACGGCACTTACCCTGAACACTGAAGCTTTCTTT
CASSQTALTLNTEAFF
>TRBJ1-3|-|TRBV15|-
TGTGCCACCAGCAGGAACCCGGGGGCTCTTTCTGGAAACACCATATATTTT
CATSRNPGALSGNTIYF
>TRBJ2-7|-|TRBV9|TRBD2
TGTGCCAGCAGCGTAGGAGCGGGAGAGGCCTACGAGCAGTACTTC
CASSVGAGEAYEQYF
>TRBJ1-4|-|TRBV29-1|-
TGCAGCGCCCTAGGTGCTGGACAAATTAATGAAAAACTGTTTTTT
CSALGAGQINEKLFF